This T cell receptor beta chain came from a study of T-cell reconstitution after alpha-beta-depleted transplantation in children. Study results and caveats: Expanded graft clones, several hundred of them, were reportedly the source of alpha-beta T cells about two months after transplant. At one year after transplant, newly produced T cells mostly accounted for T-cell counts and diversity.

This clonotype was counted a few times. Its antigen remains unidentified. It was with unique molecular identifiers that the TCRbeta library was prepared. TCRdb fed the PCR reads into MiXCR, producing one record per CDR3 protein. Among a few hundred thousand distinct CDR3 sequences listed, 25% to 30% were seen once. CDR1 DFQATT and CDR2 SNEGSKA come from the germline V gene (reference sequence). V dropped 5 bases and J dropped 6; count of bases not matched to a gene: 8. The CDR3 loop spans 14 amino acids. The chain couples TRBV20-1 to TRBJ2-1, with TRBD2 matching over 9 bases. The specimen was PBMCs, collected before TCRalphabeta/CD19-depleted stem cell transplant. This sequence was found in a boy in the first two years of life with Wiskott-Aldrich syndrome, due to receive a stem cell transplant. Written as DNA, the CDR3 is TGCAGTGCTTCCCCTAGCGGGATATCCAATGAGCAGTTCTTC. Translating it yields CSASPSGISNEQFF.